These 2 T cell receptor beta chains were all obtained from the same sample, sequenced in a study of Ad26.COV2.S vaccination and SARS-CoV-2 variants. Treatment: some 20 received Ad26.COV2.S at low or high dose, single or two shots; 5 received placebo; per-sample allocation not given. At day 63 after the first vaccine or placebo injection, samples were drawn. Produced via immunoSEQ multiplex PCR; TCRdb's table is partial and in-frame only. The table has about 440,000 clones, less than 95% seen once; the top ten hold 4.3%. This sample comprised peripheral blood, obtained in a trial of Ad26.COV2.S vaccine versus placebo. These TCRs come from a person aged 18 to 65 who received the Ad26.COV2.S COVID-19 vaccine or a placebo.

This chain links TRBV25-1 with TRBJ2-7; D might be TRBD1 (6 bases). In germline, CDR1 is MGHDK, CDR2 SYGVNS. V was pared by 3 bases and J by 1 base, with 7 bases between. The CDR3 spans 13 residues. CDR3 residues: CASSDQGSYEQYF. The CDR3 coding sequence is TGTGCCAGCAGTGATCAGGGGTCCTACGAGCAGTACTTC.

The V gene is TRBV7-9, the J gene TRBJ2-1, with TRBD2 matching over 8 bases. After removal of 5 bases from V and 6 bases from J, the junction contained 3 bases not matched to a gene. Germline lookup yields CDR1 SEHNR and CDR2 FQNEAQ (reference sequence). The length of the CDR3 is 13 residues. The CDR3 coding sequence is TGTGCCAGCAGCGCGGGGGGCTCCAATGAGCAGTTCTTC. Residues: CASSAGGSNEQFF.